The TCR beta chain described here comes from a study of regulatory T cells. Findings and caveats of the study: Hydrophobic residues at CDR3 positions 6 and 7 were enriched in conventional CD4+ T cells of CD3G-deficient patients.

The PCR used 52 TRBV and 13 TRBJ primers. Profiling relied on immunoSEQ multiplex PCR, and the TCRdb table lists in-frame clones only, not all of them. The sample has some 38,000 clones, approximately 90% seen once. To note about this clone: The antigen is unknown.

The CDR3 extends over 14 amino acids. The V end was cut by 6 bases, the J end by 7 bases, with 18 bases between. Germline V lookup: CDR1 MNHNS, CDR2 SASEGT. The source material was conventional CD4+ T cells sorted from blood. The receptor comes from a person aged 18-30 years with CD3G deficiency. The genes are TRBV6-1 and TRBJ1-1; D is unresolved. The CDR3: CASSVGPGFIEAFF. DNA of the CDR3: TGTGCCAGCAGCGTCGGACCAGGATTTATTGAAGCTTTCTTT.